Presented here are 3 T cell receptor beta chains from one specimen sequenced in a study of T cells after yellow fever vaccination (dated by TCRdb to between 2018 and 2020). The library was obtained by 5' RACE. Reads for this sample came from an Illumina HiSeq 2500. Using fastp trimming at Q25 and MiXCR clonotype assembly, TCRdb reanalyzed the public sequencing data and kept in-frame beta chains. For every CDR3 protein sequence, its rows merge into one entry that carries the most common genes and DNA. The sample table shows some 350,000 distinct CDR3 sequences, and 6.2% are seen once. The ten biggest clones cover around 16% of the sample. According to the study, the label for this sample's treatment or condition signals: live attenuated yellow fever vaccine strain. The source was PBMCs, collected 5 days after the yellow fever booster vaccination. The source is a man in his thirties or forties who received the YFV17D yellow fever vaccine.

The chain couples TRBV5-4 to TRBJ2-1; D is ambiguous. The CDR3 length is 13 residues. V lost 4 bases to trimming and J lost 7 bases, with 12 bases between them. Germline values: CDR1 SGHNT, CDR2 YYREEE (reference sequence). The CDR3 sequence is CASSQGPANEQFF. The CDR3 region has the DNA TGTGCCAGCAGCCAAGGACCCGCTAATGAGCAGTTCTTC.

J is TRBJ2-3 and V is TRBV4-3, with 7 bases lining up with TRBD1. Germline V gives CDR1 LGHNA, CDR2 YSLEER. The CDR3 runs 18 residues. V dropped 0 bases and J dropped 8; count of bases not matched to a gene: 17. The chain's CDR3 is CASSQDLTKTGPLSTQYF. In DNA form, the CDR3 reads TGCGCCAGCAGCCAAGACCTAACCAAGACAGGGCCCCTAAGTACGCAGTATTTT.

This clonotype occurred many times. The gene calls are TRBV29-1 and TRBJ2-3; D is ambiguous. The V gene's germline CDR1 is SQVTM and CDR2 ANQGSEA. The CDR3 runs 13 residues. V was shortened by 3 bases and J by 0 bases, with 7 bases between the two germline ends. CDR3 nucleotides: TGCAGCGTTGATCCCTCTAGCACAGATACGCAGTATTTT. As protein: CSVDPSSTDTQYF.